This paragraph covers one T cell receptor (beta chain) sequence. These data originate in a study of OX40 agonist ivuxolimab in advanced cancers. Blood was sampled at baseline, cycle 4 day 1, and cycle 7 day 1. Libraries were prepared by immunoSEQ multiplex PCR; TCRdb keeps only in-frame clonotypes and omits some of them. The sample shows some 40,000 clones, approximately 83% of them seen only once. The CDR3 sequence is 13 residues long. Per germline, CDR1 MNHEY and CDR2 SMNVEV (reference sequence). V lost 5 bases, J lost 5 bases, and 5 bases stayed unmatched. Sequenced material: CD4+ or CD8+ T cells sorted from blood, taken in a trial of the OX40 agonist ivuxolimab. The receptor comes from an adult with an advanced solid tumor such as melanoma, head and neck, liver or kidney cancer. This sequence joins TRBV27 and TRBJ1-2; 7 nucleotides align to TRBD1. CDR3 loop: CASSGGTAYGYTF. CDR3 nucleotides: TGTGCCAGCAGTGGCGGGACAGCTTATGGCTACACCTTC.